This TCR beta chain stems from a study of blood T cell repertoires in COVID-19 (dated by TCRdb to 2019 to 2021). Notes on the research overall: Collaborator samples came from the United States, Italy and Spain and covered acute and convalescent phases of COVID-19. The prospective study material was composed of cDNA or gDNA derived from T cells, B-cell-depleted T cells, or PBMCs. The dataset comprised deeply sampled blood TCRbeta repertoires from subjects exposed to, actively infected with, or recovered from COVID-19. The repertoires were released in a freely available public database meant as a resource for research on the immune response to SARS-CoV-2. The samples were drawn from the first 160 participants of the ongoing ImmuneRACE study and from over 950 subjects provided by 6 global collaborators. Sample metadata almost always included a de-identified subject ID, COVID-19 status, age in years and sex. Where available, HLA class I and class II types were obtained from metadata supplied by the sample provider rather than from assay-based typing. The paper's findings and limits, for the study overall: The amount of clinical and demographic metadata varied by source and participant and was provided uncurated.

Participants in the prospective study were enrolled through a virtual design, were aged roughly 18 to 100 years, and lived in roughly 25 United States geographic areas. Cohort assignment in the prospective study relied on participant-reported clinical history from a screening survey and a study questionnaire. Exposed participants had been in contact with someone with a PCR-confirmed or clinician-diagnosed COVID-19 case within 2 weeks of study entry. In the prospective study, mobile phlebotomists collected whole blood, serum and a nasopharyngeal or oropharyngeal swab from each participant. Prospective study participants could optionally give additional blood draws and questionnaires over an approximately 2-month period. Before DNA extraction, prospective study blood samples were shipped either frozen or at room temperature. The immunoSEQ Assay, a bias-controlled multiplex PCR, was used to amplify TCRbeta CDR3 regions from genomic DNA. Concerning the study's data processing: The number of nucleated cells in each sample was estimated from the amplification of reference gene primers within the assay. To quantify the absolute abundance of each unique TCRbeta CDR3 rearrangement, sequence reads were collapsed and filtered. For each sample, productive Simpson clonality was calculated as the square root of Simpson's diversity index over productive rearrangements. What TCRdb holds here is the immuneACCESS table cut down to in-frame rearrangements. Part of the clones is not present; checked against another copy, under half of the missing clones reflect an unresolved V gene, and the others are unexplained. The V and J calls and clone size are taken from that table; D and trimming were inferred from the DNA. This sample has 150,000 or so clones in its table, and roughly 87% of those were observed once. The ten largest clonotypes hold about 4.1% of the sample.

CDR1 and CDR2 were assigned from the germline V gene as SGDLS and YYNGEE. Inclusive of the bounding cysteine and phenylalanine, the CDR3 is 15 residues long. Here the CDR3 DNA is all that survives: 45 bases in frame from base 1. V drops 4 bases and J drops 7 bases, leaving 17 bases in between. Concerning this clone itself: The target of this receptor is not known. Per-base qualities were not stored, and no clone one base away is much larger.

The rearranged chain carries TRBV9 and TRBJ1-4, with the identity of the D gene unclear. Sequenced: PBMCs or T cells enriched from blood (not recorded which). The sequence derives from a woman aged 40 to 50 who had been exposed to COVID-19. The nucleotide sequence reads TGTGCCAGCAGCATCGGACTGGACCGGGGTGAAAAACTGTTTTTT. Its protein is CASSIGLDRGEKLFF.